The source of this T cell receptor (beta chain) is a study of T-cell memory formation after mild COVID-19. For the study at large: Clusters were largely donor specific.

The CDR3 extends over 14 amino acids. Deletions cut 6 bases from V and 4 bases from J, with 15 bases between. The V gene's germline CDR1 is LGHNT and CDR2 FRNRAP. As concerns this clonotype: Antigen specificity is unknown.

General study points: Memory cells collected pre-infection included some clones that later responded, suggesting cross-reactive memory joined. Contracting CD4+ clones were located mainly in CM and EM, and CD8+ clones in EMRA.

Constant-segment primers served in 5'RACE that generated TCR alpha and TCR beta cDNA libraries bearing sample barcodes and UMIs. Via MiXCR, TCRdb re-called the 5' RACE reads, giving one row per CDR3 protein. Found here are hundreds of thousands of distinct CDR3 sequences, roughly 24% of them singletons; the top ten hold around 9%. This TCR came from an adult woman who had mild COVID-19 (a few samples of this study predate the infection). Cell type and time point are not known. The sample was PBMCs or a T cell subset sorted from them (not recorded which). The chain has TRBV12-5 and TRBJ1-1; possibly TRBD1 for D (5 bases). The CDR3 nucleotides are TGTGCTAGTGGCCCCTCGGGGGGGAGCACTGAAGCTTTCTTT. Translation gives CASGPSGGSTEAFF.